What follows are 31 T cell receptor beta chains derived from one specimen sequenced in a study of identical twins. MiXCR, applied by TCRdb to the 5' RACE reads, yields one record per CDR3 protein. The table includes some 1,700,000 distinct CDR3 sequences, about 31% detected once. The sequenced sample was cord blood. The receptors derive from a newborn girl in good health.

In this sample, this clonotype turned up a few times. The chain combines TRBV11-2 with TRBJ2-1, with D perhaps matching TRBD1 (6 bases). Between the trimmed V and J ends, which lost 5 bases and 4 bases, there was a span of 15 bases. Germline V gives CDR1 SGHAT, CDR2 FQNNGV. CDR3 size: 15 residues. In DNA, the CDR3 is TGTGCCAGCAGCCATCAGGGGTTGGGGTACAATGAGCAGTTCTTC. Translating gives CASSHQGLGYNEQFF. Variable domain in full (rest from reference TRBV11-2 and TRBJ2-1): EAGVAQSPRYKIIEKRQSVAFWCNPISGHATLYWYQQILGQGPKLLIQFQNNGVVDDSQLPKDRFSAERLKGVDSTLKIQPAKLEDSAVYLCASSHQGLGYNEQFFGPGTRLTVL.

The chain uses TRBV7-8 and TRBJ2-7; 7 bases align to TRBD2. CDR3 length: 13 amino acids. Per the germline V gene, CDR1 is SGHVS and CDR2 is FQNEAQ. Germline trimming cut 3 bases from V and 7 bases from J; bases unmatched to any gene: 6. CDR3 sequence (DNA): TGTGCCAGCAGCTTCCTAGCGGACAATGAGCAGTACTTC. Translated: CASSFLADNEQYF.

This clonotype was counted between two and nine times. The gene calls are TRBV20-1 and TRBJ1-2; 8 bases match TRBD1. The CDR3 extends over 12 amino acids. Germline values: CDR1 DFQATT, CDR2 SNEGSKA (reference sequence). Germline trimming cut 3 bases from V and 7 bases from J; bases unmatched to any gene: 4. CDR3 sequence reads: CSASRGQGGYTF. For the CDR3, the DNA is TGCAGTGCTAGCCGCGGACAGGGTGGCTACACCTTC.

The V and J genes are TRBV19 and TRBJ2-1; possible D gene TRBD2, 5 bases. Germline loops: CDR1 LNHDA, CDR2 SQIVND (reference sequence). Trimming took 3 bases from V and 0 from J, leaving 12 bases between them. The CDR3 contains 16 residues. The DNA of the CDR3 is TGTGCCAGTAGTATTATATCTAGCCGCTCCTACAATGAGCAGTTCTTC. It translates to CASSIISSRSYNEQFF.

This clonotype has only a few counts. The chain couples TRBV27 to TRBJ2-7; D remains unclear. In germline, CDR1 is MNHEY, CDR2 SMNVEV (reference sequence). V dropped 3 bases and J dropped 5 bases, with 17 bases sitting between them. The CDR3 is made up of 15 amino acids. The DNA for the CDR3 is TGTGCCAGCAGTTTTGGTCAAGTTAATTTGGACGAGCAGTACTTC. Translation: CASSFGQVNLDEQYF.

CDR3 coding DNA: TGTGCCAGCAGTTACTCTACAATCCAGGGGGGATACGAGCAGTACTTC. Amino acids: CASSYSTIQGGYEQYF. The chain links TRBV6-5 to TRBJ2-5, with a weak D call TRBD1 (7 bases). The J call is doubtful: the DNA matches TRBJ2-7 better. The germline gives CDR1 MNHEY, CDR2 SVGAGI. CDR3 length: 16 amino acids.

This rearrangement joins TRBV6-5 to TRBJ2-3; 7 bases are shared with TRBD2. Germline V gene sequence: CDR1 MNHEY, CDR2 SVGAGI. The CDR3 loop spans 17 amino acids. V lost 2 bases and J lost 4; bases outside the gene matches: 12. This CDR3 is CASSYRWDYASADTQYF. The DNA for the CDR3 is TGTGCCAGCAGTTACCGCTGGGACTACGCCAGCGCAGATACGCAGTATTTT.

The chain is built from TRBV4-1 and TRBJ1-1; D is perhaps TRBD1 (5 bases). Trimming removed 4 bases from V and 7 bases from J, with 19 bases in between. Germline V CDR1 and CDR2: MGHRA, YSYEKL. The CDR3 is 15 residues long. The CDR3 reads CASSPQDTSKSEAFF. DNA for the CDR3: TGCGCCAGCAGCCCTCAGGACACCTCTAAGAGTGAAGCTTTCTTT.

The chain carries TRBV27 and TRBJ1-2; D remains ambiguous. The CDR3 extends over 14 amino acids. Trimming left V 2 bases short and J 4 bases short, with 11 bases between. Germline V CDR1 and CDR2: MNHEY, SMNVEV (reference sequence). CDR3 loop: CASSLDGWSYGYTF. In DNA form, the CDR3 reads TGTGCCAGCAGTTTAGATGGTTGGAGCTATGGCTACACCTTC.

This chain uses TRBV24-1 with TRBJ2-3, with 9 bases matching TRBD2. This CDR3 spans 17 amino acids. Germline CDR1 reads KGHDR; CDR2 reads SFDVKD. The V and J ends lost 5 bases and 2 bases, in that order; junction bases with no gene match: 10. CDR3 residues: CATSGNSGGPYTDTQYF. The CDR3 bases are TGTGCCACCAGTGGAAATAGCGGGGGCCCCTACACAGATACGCAGTATTTT.

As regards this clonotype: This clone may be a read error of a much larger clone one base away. Here the CDR3 DNA reads TGTGCCAGCAGTTTACTTGGGGCAGCGTACCAAGAGACCCAGTTCTTC. It yields the protein CASSLLGAAYQETQFF. The chain employs TRBV27 and TRBJ2-5; possible D gene TRBD1, 5 bases. The J call may be incorrect, as the DNA end agrees better with TRBJ2-1. The CDR3 consists of 16 residues. Germline CDR1 and CDR2: MNHEY and SMNVEV (reference sequence).

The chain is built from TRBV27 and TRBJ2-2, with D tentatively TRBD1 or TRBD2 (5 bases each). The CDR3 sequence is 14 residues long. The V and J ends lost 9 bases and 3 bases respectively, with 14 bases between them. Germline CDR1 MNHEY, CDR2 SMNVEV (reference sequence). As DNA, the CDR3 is TGTGCCAGGCCGGGACGGGTTGACACCGGGGAGCTGTTTTTT. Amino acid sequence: CARPGRVDTGELFF.

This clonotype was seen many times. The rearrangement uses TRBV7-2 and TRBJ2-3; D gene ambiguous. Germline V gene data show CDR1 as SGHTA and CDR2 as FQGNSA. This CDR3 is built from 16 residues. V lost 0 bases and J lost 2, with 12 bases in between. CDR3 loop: CASSLALSQPTDTQYF. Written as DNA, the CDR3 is TGTGCCAGCAGCTTAGCGCTATCCCAGCCCACAGATACGCAGTATTTT.

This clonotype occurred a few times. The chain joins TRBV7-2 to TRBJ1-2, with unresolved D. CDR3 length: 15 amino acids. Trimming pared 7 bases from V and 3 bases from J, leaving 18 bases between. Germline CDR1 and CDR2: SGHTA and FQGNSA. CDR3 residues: CASIPGRGGYYGYTF. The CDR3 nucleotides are TGTGCCAGCATCCCAGGACGCGGAGGGTACTATGGCTACACCTTC.

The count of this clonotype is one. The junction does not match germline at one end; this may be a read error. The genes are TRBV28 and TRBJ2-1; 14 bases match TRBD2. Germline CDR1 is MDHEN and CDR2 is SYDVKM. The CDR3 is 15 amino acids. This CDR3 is CASSPGTSGSTERFF. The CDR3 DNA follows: TGTGCCAGCAGTCCCGGGACTAGCGGGAGCACTGAGCGGTTCTTC.

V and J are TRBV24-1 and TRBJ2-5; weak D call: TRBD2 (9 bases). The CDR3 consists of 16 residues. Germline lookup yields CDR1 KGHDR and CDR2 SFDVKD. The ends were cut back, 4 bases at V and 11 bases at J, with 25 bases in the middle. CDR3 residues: CATSEPLAGQDHVQYF. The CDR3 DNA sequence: TGTGCCACCAGTGAACCTCTAGCGGGACAGGACCACGTGCAGTACTTC.

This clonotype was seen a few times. The CDR3 loop is CSARWPKGAYEQYF. The CDR3 region has the DNA TGCAGTGCTAGATGGCCCAAGGGGGCCTACGAGCAGTACTTC. The chain recombines TRBV20-1 with TRBJ2-7; a possible D gene is TRBD1 (6 bases). The CDR3 spans 14 residues. V dropped 2 bases and J dropped 2 bases, with 13 bases sitting between them. The germline gives CDR1 DFQATT, CDR2 SNEGSKA (reference sequence).

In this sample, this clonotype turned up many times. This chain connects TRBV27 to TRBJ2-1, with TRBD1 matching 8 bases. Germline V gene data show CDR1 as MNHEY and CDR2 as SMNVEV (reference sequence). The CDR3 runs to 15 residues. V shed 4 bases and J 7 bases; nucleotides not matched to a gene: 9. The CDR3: CASSSRTGRRNEQFF. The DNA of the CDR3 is TGTGCCAGCAGTTCCCGGACAGGGCGGAGGAATGAGCAGTTCTTC.

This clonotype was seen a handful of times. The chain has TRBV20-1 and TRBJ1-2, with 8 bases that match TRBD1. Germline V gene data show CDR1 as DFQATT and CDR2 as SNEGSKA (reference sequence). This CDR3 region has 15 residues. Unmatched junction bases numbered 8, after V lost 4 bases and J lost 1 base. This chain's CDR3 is CSATLDRESNYGYTF. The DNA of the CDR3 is TGCAGTGCTACCCTGGACAGGGAGAGTAACTATGGCTACACCTTC.

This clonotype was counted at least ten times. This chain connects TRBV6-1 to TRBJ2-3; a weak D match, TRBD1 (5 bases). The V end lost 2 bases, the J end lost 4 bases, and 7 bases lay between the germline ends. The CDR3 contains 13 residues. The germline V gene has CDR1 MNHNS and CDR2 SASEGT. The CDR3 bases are TGTGCCAGCAGTGAAAGGGGCCCAGATACGCAGTATTTT. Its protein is CASSERGPDTQYF.

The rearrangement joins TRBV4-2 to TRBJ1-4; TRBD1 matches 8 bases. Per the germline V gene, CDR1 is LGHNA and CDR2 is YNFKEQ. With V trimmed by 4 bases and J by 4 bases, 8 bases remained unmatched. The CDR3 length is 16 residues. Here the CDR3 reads CASSPTRQGRNEKLFF. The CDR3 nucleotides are TGTGCCAGCAGCCCCACCCGACAGGGGCGTAATGAAAAACTGTTTTTT.

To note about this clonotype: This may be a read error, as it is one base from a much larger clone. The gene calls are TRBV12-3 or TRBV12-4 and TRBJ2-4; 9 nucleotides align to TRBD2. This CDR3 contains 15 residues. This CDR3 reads CASGPTSGGKDIQYF. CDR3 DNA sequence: TGTGCCAGCGGCCCGACTAGCGGCGGCAAAGACATTCAGTACTTC.

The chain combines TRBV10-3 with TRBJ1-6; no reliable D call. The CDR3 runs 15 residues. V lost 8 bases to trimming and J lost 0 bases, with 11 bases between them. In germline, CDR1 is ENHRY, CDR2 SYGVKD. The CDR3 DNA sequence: TGTGCCATCGGTGGTTCGAGCTCCTATAATTCACCCCTCCACTTT. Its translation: CAIGGSSSYNSPLHF.

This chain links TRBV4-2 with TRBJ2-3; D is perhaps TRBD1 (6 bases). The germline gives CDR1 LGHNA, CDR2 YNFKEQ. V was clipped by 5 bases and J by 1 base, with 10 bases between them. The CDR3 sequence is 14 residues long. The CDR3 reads CASSKRQGTDTQYF. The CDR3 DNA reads TGTGCCAGCAGCAAAAGACAGGGCACAGATACGCAGTATTTT.

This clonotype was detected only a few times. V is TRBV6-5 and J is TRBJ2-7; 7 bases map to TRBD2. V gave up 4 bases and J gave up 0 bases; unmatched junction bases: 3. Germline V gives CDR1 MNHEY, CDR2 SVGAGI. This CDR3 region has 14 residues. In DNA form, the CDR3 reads TGTGCCAGCAGTTCGAGCGGGGACTCCTACGAGCAGTACTTC. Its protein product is CASSSSGDSYEQYF.

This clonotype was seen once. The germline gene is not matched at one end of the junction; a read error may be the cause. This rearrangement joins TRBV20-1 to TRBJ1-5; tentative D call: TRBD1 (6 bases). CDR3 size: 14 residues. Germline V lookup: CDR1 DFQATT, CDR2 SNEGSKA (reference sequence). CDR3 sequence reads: CSARDSRGNRPQHF. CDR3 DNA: TGCAGTGCTAGAGATAGCAGGGGCAATCGGCCCCAGCATTTT.

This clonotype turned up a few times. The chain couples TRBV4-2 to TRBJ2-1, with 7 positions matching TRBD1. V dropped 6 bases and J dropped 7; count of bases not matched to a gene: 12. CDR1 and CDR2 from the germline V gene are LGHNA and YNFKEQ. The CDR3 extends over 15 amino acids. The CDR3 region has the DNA TGTGCCAGCAGGGTGGGACAGCTCCTCGAGAATGAGCAGTTCTTC. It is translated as CASRVGQLLENEQFF.

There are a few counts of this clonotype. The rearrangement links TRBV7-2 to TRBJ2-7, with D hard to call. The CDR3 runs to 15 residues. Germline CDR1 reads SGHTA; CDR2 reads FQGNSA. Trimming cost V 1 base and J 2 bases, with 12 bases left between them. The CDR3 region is CASSLEGFAPYEQYF. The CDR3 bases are TGTGCCAGCAGCTTAGAAGGTTTTGCCCCCTACGAGCAGTACTTC.

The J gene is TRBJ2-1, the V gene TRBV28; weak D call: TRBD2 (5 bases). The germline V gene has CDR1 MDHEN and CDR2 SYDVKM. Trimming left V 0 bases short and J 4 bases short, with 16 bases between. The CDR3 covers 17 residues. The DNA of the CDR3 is TGTGCCAGCAGTTTATGGGGAGTAACCCCTACTTACAATGAGCAGTTCTTC. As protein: CASSLWGVTPTYNEQFF.

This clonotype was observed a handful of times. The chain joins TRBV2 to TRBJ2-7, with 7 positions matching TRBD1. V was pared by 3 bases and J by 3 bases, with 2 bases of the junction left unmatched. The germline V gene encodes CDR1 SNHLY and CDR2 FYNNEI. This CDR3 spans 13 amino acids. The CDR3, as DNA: TGTGCCAGCAGTGATGACAGGGACTACGAGCAGTACTTC. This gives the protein CASSDDRDYEQYF.

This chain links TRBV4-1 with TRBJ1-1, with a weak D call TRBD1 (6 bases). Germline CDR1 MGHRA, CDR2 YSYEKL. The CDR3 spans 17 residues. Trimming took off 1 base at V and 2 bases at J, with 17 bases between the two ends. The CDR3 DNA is TGCGCCAGCAGCCAAGTCCCGCAGGGGAGGCGAAACACTGAAGCTTTCTTT. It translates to CASSQVPQGRRNTEAFF.